This entry lists 30 T cell receptor beta chains sequenced from one sample in a study of cytomegalovirus exposure and HLA in healthy donors. PCR used 60 Vbeta primers and 13 Jbeta primers. Sequencing used immunoSEQ multiplex PCR; TCRdb keeps in-frame clones, though not all of them. This table holds roughly 120,000 clones, 79% found once. Sequencing was done on a sample of PBMCs. All receptors derive from a man younger than 40 in good health and CMV-seropositive.

This chain joins TRBV14 and TRBJ1-1, with 8 bases lining up with TRBD1. This CDR3 is 16 amino acids long. Germline CDR1 reads SGHDN; CDR2 reads FVKESK. V shed 2 bases and J 1 base; nucleotides not matched to a gene: 6. CDR3 nucleotide sequence: TGTGCCAGCAGCCAATTTGCCGGGACAGGGAACACTGAAGCTTTCTTT. As protein: CASSQFAGTGNTEAFF.

The rearrangement links TRBV10-3 to TRBJ1-1; no firm D call. CDR1 is ENHRY and CDR2 is SYGVKD in the germline V gene. The CDR3 loop spans 18 amino acids. V dropped 6 bases and J dropped 3 bases, with 26 bases sitting between them. Here the CDR3 reads CAIRSYSSLADFDTEAFF. CDR3 coding DNA: TGTGCCATCAGGAGCTACTCCTCGCTGGCGGACTTCGACACTGAAGCTTTCTTT.

The chain links TRBV27 to TRBJ1-1; 7 bases are shared with TRBD1. J lost 4 bases, V lost 9 bases, and 5 bases had no gene match. The CDR3 is 12 residues long. Germline CDR1 is MNHEY and CDR2 is SMNVEV (reference sequence). The CDR3 DNA reads TGTGCCAGGAATGCAGGGGGCACTGAAGCTTTCTTT. Residues: CARNAGGTEAFF.

The rearrangement joins TRBV29-1 to TRBJ2-7; D is uncertain. This CDR3 spans 14 amino acids. Trimming pared 3 bases from V and 1 base from J, leaving 13 bases between. CDR1 SQVTM and CDR2 ANQGSEA come from the germline V gene. The CDR3 nucleotides read TGCAGCGTTGATAGTTCGGCAGGATCCTACGAGCAGTACTTC. Amino acids: CSVDSSAGSYEQYF.

The chain is built from TRBV5-6 and TRBJ2-7; TRBD2 might be the D (7 bases). Germline lookup yields CDR1 SGHDT and CDR2 YYEEEE. This CDR3 comprises 15 residues. The V end lost 4 bases, the J end lost 3 bases, and 17 bases lay between the germline ends. The CDR3 here is CASSGEGEMSYEQYF. For the CDR3, the DNA is TGTGCCAGCAGCGGGGAGGGGGAGATGAGCTACGAGCAGTACTTC. The whole variable domain, remainder taken from reference TRBV5-6 and TRBJ2-7, is DAGVTQSPTHLIKTRGQQVTLRCSPKSGHDTVSWYQQALGQGPQFIFQYYEEEERQRGNFPDRFSGHQFPNYSSELNVNALLLGDSALYLCASSGEGEMSYEQYFGPGTRLTVT.

The chain uses TRBV6-1 and TRBJ1-2, with 12 bases aligning to TRBD1. V trimming: 6 bases; J trimming: 7 bases; junction bases outside the gene matches: 6. CDR3 size: 14 residues. The germline V gene encodes CDR1 MNHNS and CDR2 SASEGT. CDR3 protein: CASRTGQGAFGYTF. In nucleotides, the CDR3 is TGTGCCAGCAGAACGGGACAGGGGGCGTTTGGCTACACCTTC.

V is TRBV9 and J is TRBJ2-5, with a weak D call TRBD2 (5 bases). V lost 4 bases, J lost 3 bases, and 10 bases lay in between. The CDR3 totals 13 residues. CDR1 SGDLS and CDR2 YYNGEE come from the germline V gene. CDR3 in amino acids: CASSSHGEETQYF. DNA of the CDR3: TGTGCCAGCAGCTCCCACGGGGAAGAGACCCAGTACTTC.

This chain links TRBV11-2 with TRBJ2-1, with D possibly TRBD1 on 5 matching bases. The CDR3 contains 16 residues. The V end was cut by 7 bases, the J end by 6 bases, with 22 bases between. CDR1 and CDR2 (germline): SGHAT, FQNNGV. For the CDR3, the DNA is TGTGCCAGCAAGGGGCGATCTAGTGTAGAGGCCAATGAGCAGTTCTTC. Protein: CASKGRSSVEANEQFF.

V usage is TRBV27 and J usage is TRBJ2-1; perhaps TRBD1 as D (6 bases). The length of the CDR3 is 16 residues. The V gene lost 1 base and the J gene lost 7 bases, with 17 bases spanning the gap. CDR1 and CDR2 from the germline V gene are MNHEY and SMNVEV (reference sequence). The CDR3 bases are TGTGCCAGCAGTTTATGGGGGACAAGGCTGATTAATGAGCAGTTCTTC. Amino acid sequence: CASSLWGTRLINEQFF.

The V and J genes are TRBV4-2 and TRBJ2-7, with 9 bases lining up with TRBD1. CDR1 and CDR2 (germline): LGHNA, YNFKEQ. This CDR3 comprises 16 residues. Trimming removed 4 bases from V and 0 bases from J; junction bases left unmatched: 7. The DNA of the CDR3 is TGTGCCAGCAGCCGGGAAGGACAGGGGATCTCCTACGAGCAGTACTTC. Protein: CASSREGQGISYEQYF.

The sample holds one count of this clone. The chain combines TRBV27 with TRBJ1-4, with TRBD1 matching 9 bases. Germline V gene lookup returns CDR1 MNHEY and CDR2 SMNVEV (reference sequence). J lost 4 bases, V lost 3 bases, and 6 bases had no gene match. There are 16 residues in the CDR3. In nucleotides, the CDR3 is TGTGCCAGCAGTTTTTTATGGGGACAGGGTAATGAAAAACTGTTTTTT. Encoded protein: CASSFLWGQGNEKLFF.

V usage is TRBV15 and J usage is TRBJ1-4; D might be TRBD1 (6 bases). The CDR3 is 14 residues long. With 5 bases removed from V and 3 bases from J, the gap between germline ends came to 10 bases. Germline CDR1 reads LNHNV; CDR2 reads YYDKDF (reference sequence). The CDR3 sequence is CATSLQGPNEKLFF. For the CDR3, the DNA is TGTGCCACCAGCCTACAGGGACCTAATGAAAAACTGTTTTTT. The complete variable domain, with remaining parts taken from reference TRBV15 and TRBJ1-4, reads DAMVIQNPRYQVTQFGKPVTLSCSQTLNHNVMYWYQQKSSQAPKLLFHYYDKDFNNEADTPDNFQSRRPNTSFCFLDIRSPGLGDTAMYLCATSLQGPNEKLFFGSGTQLSVL.

J is TRBJ1-2 and V is TRBV10-3; tentative D call: TRBD1 (5 bases). Germline assignment: CDR1 ENHRY and CDR2 SYGVKD. The CDR3 sequence is 13 residues long. Trimming removed 3 bases from V and 4 bases from J, with 9 bases in between. CDR3 nucleotides: TGTGCCATCAGTGACGGGGGGGGCTATGGCTACACCTTC. As protein: CAISDGGGYGYTF.

The chain uses TRBV9 and TRBJ2-1, with TRBD2 identical over 11 bases. CDR1 SGDLS and CDR2 YYNGEE come from the germline V gene. After removal of 2 bases from V and 0 bases from J, the junction contained 1 base not matched to a gene. CDR3 length equals 16 residues. The CDR3 bases are TGTGCCAGCAGCGTCACTAGCGGGAGCTCCTACAATGAGCAGTTCTTC. This codes for CASSVTSGSSYNEQFF.

This chain uses TRBV5-4 with TRBJ1-2, with TRBD1 matching over 8 bases. The CDR3 covers 13 residues. The germline V gene encodes CDR1 SGHNT and CDR2 YYREEE (reference sequence). V was clipped by 4 bases and J by 4 bases; unmatched bases: 3. The CDR3 nucleotides read TGTGCCAGCAGCCTAGACAGGGGCTATGGCTACACCTTC. Protein: CASSLDRGYGYTF.

V and J are TRBV9 and TRBJ2-7; TRBD2 matches at 10 bases. The CDR3 has 15 amino acids. Germline assignment: CDR1 SGDLS and CDR2 YYNGEE. V shed 0 bases and J 0 bases; nucleotides not matched to a gene: 0. This CDR3 is CASSVGLAGSYEQYF. The CDR3 DNA reads as TGTGCCAGCAGCGTAGGACTAGCGGGCTCCTACGAGCAGTACTTC.

This clone turned up a few times. The chain combines TRBV19 with TRBJ2-6; 7 bases are shared with TRBD1. CDR1 is LNHDA, CDR2 SQIVND, per germline (reference sequence). V trimming: 10 bases; J trimming: 4 bases; junction bases outside the gene matches: 10. The CDR3 extends over 15 amino acids. CDR3 loop: CATRQGLTGANVLTF. The DNA of the CDR3 is TGTGCCACGCGACAGGGTTTGACGGGGGCCAACGTCCTGACTTTC.

V usage is TRBV29-1 and J usage is TRBJ2-1, with 13 nucleotides matching TRBD2. CDR1 SQVTM and CDR2 ANQGSEA come from the germline V gene. CDR3 length: 13 amino acids. The V gene end was trimmed by 5 bases and the J gene end by 15 bases; junction bases not matched to a gene: 10. CDR3 residues: CSVRTSGSLTTFF. The CDR3 bases are TGCAGCGTTCGGACTAGCGGGAGTCTCACGACGTTCTTC.

The chain employs TRBV5-1 and TRBJ2-7; 7 bases are shared with TRBD1. V lost 5 bases, J lost 6 bases, and 8 bases stayed unmatched. Germline V gene sequence: CDR1 SGHRS, CDR2 YFSETQ. This CDR3 comprises 13 residues. CDR3 coding DNA: TGCGCCAGCAGTAATACAGGGGCTGGCGAGCAGTACTTC. As protein: CASSNTGAGEQYF.

This sequence joins TRBV19 and TRBJ2-2; TRBD2 agrees at 8 bases. CDR3 length: 13 residues. Germline assignment: CDR1 LNHDA and CDR2 SQIVND (reference sequence). Trimming took 11 bases from V and 4 from J; bases not matched to a gene: 6. CDR3 nucleotide sequence: TGTGCCTTCCAGGCGGGGGGCACCGGGGAGCTGTTTTTT. This codes for CAFQAGGTGELFF.

The chain joins TRBV5-4 to TRBJ2-5; TRBD2 might be the D (6 bases). Germline V gene sequence: CDR1 SGHNT, CDR2 YYREEE (reference sequence). V was shortened by 3 bases and J by 5 bases, with 14 bases between the two germline ends. The CDR3 has 14 amino acids. For the CDR3, the DNA is TGTGCCAGCAGCTCACTTGCGGGGTATGAGACCCAGTACTTC. Translated, it gives CASSSLAGYETQYF.

This clone came up a few times. The chain has TRBV19 and TRBJ2-2, with D possibly TRBD2 on 7 matching bases. This CDR3 contains 15 residues. The germline CDR1 and CDR2 sequences are LNHDA and SQIVND (reference sequence). Trimming removed 2 bases at V and 4 bases at J, with 11 bases between. The CDR3 DNA reads as TGTGCCAGTAGTATAACGGGGGGCCTCACCGGGGAGCTGTTTTTT. This codes for CASSITGGLTGELFF.

The CDR3 is CASSQNRDRFYEQYF. Here the CDR3 DNA reads TGTGCCAGTAGTCAGAACCGGGACAGGTTTTACGAGCAGTACTTC. This sequence joins TRBV19 and TRBJ2-7, with 8 bases fitting TRBD1. Germline CDR1 LNHDA, CDR2 SQIVND (reference sequence). The CDR3 spans 15 residues. The V and J ends lost 5 bases and 4 bases, in that order; junction bases with no gene match: 10.

V and J are TRBV21-1 and TRBJ1-2; no check of the table's D call, TRBD1, against the DNA was made. TRBV21-1 represents a pseudogene. The CDR3 contains 17 residues. The CDR3 loop reads CASSKGETGGEDYGYTF. Here the CDR3 DNA reads TGTGCCAGCAGCAAAGGAGAGACAGGGGGGGAAGACTATGGCTACACCTTC.

The chain links TRBV5-1 to TRBJ2-1, with 9 bases aligning to TRBD2. V gave up 5 bases and J gave up 1 base; unmatched junction bases: 7. CDR3 size: 16 residues. Germline CDR1 and CDR2: SGHRS and YFSETQ. CDR3 DNA: TGCGCCAGCAGGAACCCCGCGGGGGGGTCCTACAATGAGCAGTTCTTC. Its protein is CASRNPAGGSYNEQFF.

The rearrangement joins TRBV5-1 to TRBJ2-7; 12 nucleotides align to TRBD1. Germline V gene lookup returns CDR1 SGHRS and CDR2 YFSETQ. V was pared by 4 bases and J by 0 bases, with 17 bases of the junction left unmatched. This CDR3 comprises 20 residues. For the CDR3, the DNA is TGCGCCAGCAGCAAAAAACCGACGGGACAGGGGGCCGGGAGCTCCTACGAGCAGTACTTC. Protein product: CASSKKPTGQGAGSSYEQYF.

The chain employs TRBV28 and TRBJ2-6; TRBD2 might be the D (6 bases). This CDR3 spans 18 amino acids. The ends were cut back, 7 bases at V and 0 bases at J, with 19 bases in the middle. Germline assignment: CDR1 MDHEN and CDR2 SYDVKM. The CDR3 spells CASTPWGDLGSGANVLTF. Here the CDR3 DNA reads TGTGCCAGCACCCCTTGGGGGGATCTCGGCTCTGGGGCCAACGTCCTGACTTTC.

This chain joins TRBV7-9 and TRBJ2-7; 11 nucleotides agree with TRBD2. CDR3 length equals 15 residues. Germline V lookup: CDR1 SEHNR, CDR2 FQNEAQ (reference sequence). V shed 5 bases, J shed 7 bases, and the junction held 10 bases outside the gene matches. The CDR3 nucleotides read TGTGCCAGCAGCCCGCTAGCGGGGGGCCGGTGGGAGCAGTACTTC. This codes for CASSPLAGGRWEQYF. Supplemented by reference TRBV7-9 and TRBJ2-7, the full variable domain reads DTGVSQNPRHKITKRGQNVTFRCDPISEHNRLYWYRQTLGQGPEFLTYFQNEAQLEKSRLLSDRFSAERPKGSFSTLEIQRTEQGDSAMYLCASSPLAGGRWEQYFGPGTRLTVT.

This clone has more than one count but fewer than ten. The rearrangement uses TRBV28 and TRBJ2-3, with a weak D call TRBD1 (6 bases). Germline-derived CDR1 and CDR2 are MDHEN and SYDVKM. Deletions cut 3 bases from V and 0 bases from J, with 7 bases between. The CDR3 is 14 residues long. CDR3 region: CASSFTGSTDTQYF. The CDR3 coding sequence is TGTGCCAGCAGTTTTACAGGGAGCACAGATACGCAGTATTTT.

The chain couples TRBV18 to TRBJ1-2; D not certain. The V and J ends lost 3 bases and 1 base respectively, with 6 bases between them. This CDR3 is 13 amino acids long. Per germline, CDR1 KGHSH and CDR2 LQKENI. CDR3 bases: TGTGCCAGCTCACCTGCAGTTAACTATGGCTACACCTTC. Protein sequence: CASSPAVNYGYTF.